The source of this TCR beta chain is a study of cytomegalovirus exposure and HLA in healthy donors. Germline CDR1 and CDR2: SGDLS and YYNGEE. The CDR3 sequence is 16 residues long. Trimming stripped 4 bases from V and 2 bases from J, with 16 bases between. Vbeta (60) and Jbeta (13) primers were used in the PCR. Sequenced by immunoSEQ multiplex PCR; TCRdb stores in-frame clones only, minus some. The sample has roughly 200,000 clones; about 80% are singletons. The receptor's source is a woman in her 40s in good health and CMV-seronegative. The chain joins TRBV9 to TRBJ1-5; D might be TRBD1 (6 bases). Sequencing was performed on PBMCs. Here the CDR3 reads CASSPGTPLGNQPQHF. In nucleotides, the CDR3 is TGTGCCAGCAGCCCCGGGACACCCTTGGGCAATCAGCCCCAGCATTTT.